Presented here are 11 T cell receptor beta chains from one specimen sequenced in a study of cytomegalovirus exposure and HLA in healthy donors. Sequenced by immunoSEQ multiplex PCR; TCRdb stores in-frame clones only, minus some. The table includes over 150,000 clones, approximately 84% detected once. The sequencing input was PBMCs. The receptor set was obtained from a woman between 18 and 30 years old in good health and CMV-seropositive.

The chain employs TRBV9 and TRBJ2-3; D might be TRBD2 (6 bases). This CDR3 contains 15 residues. V lost 3 bases and J lost 3, with 14 bases in between. Germline-derived CDR1 and CDR2 are SGDLS and YYNGEE. Here the CDR3 DNA reads TGTGCCAGCAGCGGCCGCGGGGCCAAGACAGATACGCAGTATTTT. Translated, it gives CASSGRGAKTDTQYF.

V and J are TRBV6-1 and TRBJ1-1; 10 bases line up with TRBD1. The CDR3 consists of 13 residues. The germline CDR1 and CDR2 sequences are MNHNS and SASEGT. J gave up 6 bases and V 11 bases, and 9 bases lay outside the gene matches. The CDR3 loop is CAGGTGEYAEAFF. The CDR3 DNA is TGTGCCGGCGGGACAGGGGAGTACGCTGAAGCTTTCTTT.

This sequence joins TRBV2 and TRBJ2-7; 9 nucleotides agree with TRBD1. Trimming at V came to 5 bases and at J to 4 bases, leaving 6 bases not matched to a gene. CDR1 SNHLY and CDR2 FYNNEI come from the germline V gene. This CDR3 region has 14 residues. CDR3 nucleotide sequence: TGTGCCAGCAGTTCCCGGACAGGGGAGTACGAGCAGTACTTC. Translation gives CASSSRTGEYEQYF.

This clone has only one observation. The V call is TRBV19, the J call TRBJ2-2; D not certain. V lost 1 base and J lost 5, with 11 bases in between. The germline V gene has CDR1 LNHDA and CDR2 SQIVND (reference sequence). The CDR3 runs 15 residues. CDR3 sequence reads: CASSIGLQVTGELFF. The CDR3 DNA is TGTGCCAGTAGTATAGGGTTGCAGGTGACCGGGGAGCTGTTTTTT.

This chain connects TRBV2 to TRBJ2-1, with 13 bases matching TRBD2. The junction had 9 bases not matched to a gene; V was cut back by 6 bases and J by 10 bases. Looked up from germline, CDR1 is SNHLY and CDR2 is FYNNEI. The CDR3 extends over 15 amino acids. This chain's CDR3 is CASRGLAGRIGEQFF. The CDR3 nucleotides read TGTGCCAGCAGGGGACTAGCGGGGAGGATTGGAGAGCAGTTCTTC.

V gene TRBV5-4 combines with J gene TRBJ1-1, with TRBD1 matching 8 bases. There are 14 residues in the CDR3. With 4 bases clipped from V and 11 bases from J, the junction kept 13 bases outside the gene matches. The germline V gene has CDR1 SGHNT and CDR2 YYREEE (reference sequence). The chain's CDR3 is CASSTPGQGGGAFF. As DNA, the CDR3 is TGTGCCAGCAGCACTCCAGGACAGGGCGGTGGCGCTTTCTTT.

V gene TRBV4-1 combines with J gene TRBJ1-1; weak D call: TRBD1 (6 bases). The V gene lost 5 bases and the J gene lost 1 base, with 14 bases spanning the gap. Germline loops: CDR1 MGHRA, CDR2 YSYEKL. CDR3 length: 15 amino acids. The DNA for the CDR3 is TGCGCCAGCAGCTCGGGACACGGCAGGAACACTGAAGCTTTCTTT. It yields the protein CASSSGHGRNTEAFF.

This chain connects TRBV4-2 to TRBJ2-3; 14 nucleotides agree with TRBD2. Germline assignment: CDR1 LGHNA and CDR2 YNFKEQ. The CDR3 sequence is 16 residues long. After removal of 0 bases from V and 6 bases from J, the junction contained 2 bases not matched to a gene. In DNA form, the CDR3 reads TGTGCCAGCAGCCAAGAGACTAGCGGGGGGGACGATACGCAGTATTTT. Its translation is CASSQETSGGDDTQYF.

This chain links TRBV6-1 with TRBJ1-6; D is possibly TRBD1 (5 bases). V lost 6 bases to trimming and J lost 7 bases, with 13 bases between them. The CDR3 extends over 14 amino acids. CDR1 is MNHNS, CDR2 SASEGT, per germline. CDR3 bases: TGTGCCAGCAGCCAATGGGGCCGAAATTCACCCCTCCACTTT. Residues: CASSQWGRNSPLHF.

The chain carries TRBV5-4 and TRBJ1-4, with 9 positions matching TRBD1. The germline CDR1 and CDR2 sequences are SGHNT and YYREEE (reference sequence). CDR3 length: 15 residues. V was clipped by 5 bases and J by 5 bases; unmatched bases: 7. CDR3 DNA: TGTGCCAGCAGTGCCCCGGGACAGGGAAATGAAAAACTGTTTTTT. It codes for CASSAPGQGNEKLFF.

The chain carries TRBV12-5 and TRBJ1-2; a weak D match, TRBD1 (5 bases). This CDR3 is 14 amino acids long. Trimming removed 4 bases at V and 2 bases at J, with 11 bases between. Germline CDR1 is LGHNT and CDR2 is FRNRAP. CDR3 loop: CASGSLGQNYGYTF. CDR3 bases: TGTGCTAGTGGTTCGCTCGGACAAAACTATGGCTACACCTTC.